These 27 T cell receptor beta chains were all obtained from the same sample, sequenced in a study of blood T cell repertoires in COVID-19. Profiled with immunoSEQ multiplex PCR; TCRdb holds only in-frame clones, not every one. The sample has fewer than 500,000 clones, more than 65% seen once. Sequenced material: peripheral blood. Receptors originate from a human donor with acute or convalescent COVID-19. The donor label of this sample is uncertain.

The sample holds a few counts of this clone. The chain joins TRBV19 to TRBJ2-4, with 8 positions matching TRBD2. CDR3 size: 16 residues. V shed 4 bases, J shed 7 bases, and the junction held 12 bases outside the gene matches. Germline assignment: CDR1 LNHDA and CDR2 SQIVND (reference sequence). Here the CDR3 reads CASSRLPGTSLNIQYF. In DNA, the CDR3 is TGTGCCAGTAGTAGGCTACCCGGGACTAGTTTGAACATTCAGTACTTC.

This clone was seen only a few times. The V call is TRBV11-2, the J call TRBJ2-3; TRBD1 is a possible D gene (6 bases). V lost 0 bases to trimming and J lost 2 bases, with 12 bases between them. Germline lookup yields CDR1 SGHAT and CDR2 FQNNGV. CDR3 length: 16 amino acids. The CDR3 DNA is TGTGCCAGCAGCTTAGATCATGACAGGATCACAGATACGCAGTATTTT. Translated: CASSLDHDRITDTQYF.

This chain joins TRBV7-2 and TRBJ2-5; 8 nucleotides agree with TRBD2. The V and J ends lost 1 base and 5 bases, in that order; junction bases with no gene match: 12. There are 17 residues in the CDR3. Germline lookup yields CDR1 SGHTA and CDR2 FQGNSA. CDR3 residues: CASSLGGGSGVGETQYF. CDR3 nucleotides: TGTGCCAGCAGCTTAGGTGGTGGTAGCGGGGTGGGGGAGACCCAGTACTTC.

V gene TRBV6-5 combines with J gene TRBJ2-2, with no clear D. Germline V lookup: CDR1 MNHEY, CDR2 SVGAGI. CDR3 length: 12 residues. Trimming pared 8 bases from V and 4 bases from J, leaving 8 bases between. The CDR3 reads CASFYSTGELFF. The CDR3 DNA is TGTGCCAGCTTTTACAGCACCGGGGAGCTGTTTTTT.

The CDR3 protein is CASSVLAGGPGGELFF. DNA of the CDR3: TGTGCCAGTAGTGTACTAGCGGGGGGGCCAGGCGGGGAGCTGTTTTTT. The V call is TRBV19, the J call TRBJ2-2; 13 bases are shared with TRBD2. CDR1 LNHDA and CDR2 SQIVND come from the germline V gene (reference sequence). The CDR3 consists of 16 residues. Trimming at V came to 5 bases and at J to 7 bases, leaving 7 bases not matched to a gene.

V gene TRBV3-1 (or the pseudogene TRBV3-2) combines with J gene TRBJ2-1; possibly TRBD1 for D (6 bases). The CDR3 consists of 15 residues. Germline assignment: CDR1 LGHDT and CDR2 YNNKEL (reference sequence). Trimming removed 0 bases from V and 4 bases from J, with 10 bases in between. The CDR3 bases are TGTGCCAGCAGCCAAGATCTAGGGGGTTACAATGAGCAGTTCTTC. Amino acids: CASSQDLGGYNEQFF.

This chain connects TRBV18 to TRBJ2-4, with D perhaps TRBD1 (5 bases). The CDR3 extends over 14 amino acids. V lost 6 bases and J lost 3, with 12 bases in between. CDR1 is KGHSH, CDR2 LQKENI, per germline. The CDR3 region is CASSFTGFKNIQYF. The DNA for the CDR3 is TGTGCCAGCTCCTTTACAGGCTTCAAAAACATTCAGTACTTC.

V gene TRBV18 combines with J gene TRBJ1-5; D is ambiguous. The V end lost 3 bases, the J end lost 0 bases, and 12 bases lay between the germline ends. The germline V gene encodes CDR1 KGHSH and CDR2 LQKENI. This CDR3 is 16 amino acids long. CDR3 protein: CASSPSTGNSNQPQHF. CDR3 coding DNA: TGTGCCAGCTCACCGTCGACGGGGAATAGCAATCAGCCCCAGCATTTT. The variable domain in full, with the rest retrieved from reference TRBV18 and TRBJ1-5, is NAGVMQNPRHLVRRRGQEARLRCSPMKGHSHVYWYRQLPEEGLKFMVYLQKENIIDESGMPKERFSAEFPKEGPSILRIQQVVRGDSAAYFCASSPSTGNSNQPQHFGDGTRLSIL.

The chain is built from TRBV7-8 and TRBJ2-5; 8 nucleotides line up with TRBD2. CDR1 is SGHVS and CDR2 is FQNEAQ in the germline V gene. The CDR3 runs to 14 residues. V dropped 4 bases and J dropped 5; count of bases not matched to a gene: 6. CDR3 in amino acids: CASSSAGLGETQYF. In DNA form, the CDR3 reads TGTGCCAGCAGCTCCGCGGGACTAGGGGAGACCCAGTACTTC. The variable domain in full, with the rest retrieved from reference TRBV7-8 and TRBJ2-5, is GAGVSQSPRYKVAKRGQDVALRCDPISGHVSLFWYQQALGQGPEFLTYFQNEAQLDKSGLPSDRFFAERPEGSVSTLKIQRTQQEDSAVYLCASSSAGLGETQYFGPGTRLLVL.

The genes are TRBV30 and TRBJ2-3, with 8 bases fitting TRBD1. Per germline, CDR1 GTSNPN and CDR2 SVGIG (reference sequence). With V trimmed by 3 bases and J by 0 bases, 2 bases remained unmatched. The CDR3 length is 14 residues. CDR3 protein: CAWRNRGSTDTQYF. As DNA, the CDR3 is TGTGCCTGGAGGAACAGGGGGAGCACAGATACGCAGTATTTT.

The chain links TRBV18 to TRBJ2-7; D is unclear. The V gene lost 3 bases and the J gene lost 1 base, with 10 bases spanning the gap. The CDR3 is 14 amino acids. Germline V gene lookup returns CDR1 KGHSH and CDR2 LQKENI. The CDR3 loop is CASSPVDSSYEQYF. CDR3 nucleotide sequence: TGTGCCAGCTCACCGGTAGATAGTTCCTACGAGCAGTACTTC.

The chain has TRBV11-2 and TRBJ2-2, with a possible D match to TRBD1 (5 bases). CDR3 length equals 14 residues. Germline loops: CDR1 SGHAT, CDR2 FQNNGV. Trimming left V 5 bases short and J 5 bases short, with 12 bases between. As DNA, the CDR3 is TGTGCCAGCAGCATCCAGGGTGCGACCGGGGAGCTGTTTTTT. This sequence encodes CASSIQGATGELFF.

V gene TRBV20-1 combines with J gene TRBJ1-5; no clear D gene. Trimming took off 3 bases at V and 3 bases at J, with 15 bases between the two ends. The CDR3 runs 15 residues. Germline CDR1 and CDR2: DFQATT and SNEGSKA (reference sequence). The CDR3 DNA follows: TGCAGTGCTAGTAAGGTGGCGGGTCCCAATCAGCCCCAGCATTTT. It encodes CSASKVAGPNQPQHF.

This clone was found once. This chain joins TRBV5-1 and TRBJ2-7; D gene ambiguous. V was cut by 4 bases and J by 6 bases, with 14 bases left in between. Germline CDR1 reads SGHRS; CDR2 reads YFSETQ. The CDR3 is 13 amino acids. In DNA form, the CDR3 reads TGCGCCAGCAGCGGCAGGCCAGCCGGCGAGCAGTACTTC. Translated, it gives CASSGRPAGEQYF.

This clone has just one count. V is TRBV28 and J is TRBJ1-4; no firm D call. The CDR3 is made up of 17 amino acids. With 5 bases removed from V and 2 bases from J, the gap between germline ends came to 18 bases. Germline values: CDR1 MDHEN, CDR2 SYDVKM. CDR3 residues: CASSPGLGLSTNEKLFF. In nucleotides, the CDR3 is TGTGCCAGCAGTCCCGGACTGGGCTTGTCGACTAATGAAAAACTGTTTTTT.

Worth noting for this clone: Within the sample, other DNA sequences also encode this same CDR3. This chain joins TRBV3-1 (or the pseudogene TRBV3-2) and TRBJ1-1; the D is unclear. The CDR3 runs 14 residues. CDR1 is LGHDT and CDR2 is YNNKEL in the germline V gene (reference sequence). The ends were cut back, 0 bases at V and 5 bases at J, with 10 bases in the middle. The CDR3 DNA follows: TGTGCCAGCAGCCAAGATCGGGGTCGGACTGAAGCTTTCTTT. It encodes CASSQDRGRTEAFF.

V is TRBV10-3 and J is TRBJ2-3, with 13 bases matching TRBD2. With 5 bases clipped from V and 2 bases from J, the junction kept 4 bases outside the gene matches. The CDR3 is 16 amino acids. The germline V gene encodes CDR1 ENHRY and CDR2 SYGVKD. CDR3 nucleotide sequence: TGTGCCATCAGTCCGGGACTAGCGGGACTCACAGATACGCAGTATTTT. It yields the protein CAISPGLAGLTDTQYF.

The chain joins TRBV15 to TRBJ2-2; 7 bases line up with TRBD1. In germline, CDR1 is LNHNV, CDR2 YYDKDF (reference sequence). The CDR3 has 17 amino acids. J gave up 8 bases and V 0 bases, and 12 bases lay outside the gene matches. The DNA for the CDR3 is TGTGCCACCAGCAGAGATGACAGGGCTGGATTAGGGGGGGAGCTGTTTTTT. This sequence encodes CATSRDDRAGLGGELFF.

V and J are TRBV3-1 (or the pseudogene TRBV3-2) and TRBJ1-2; unclear D gene. CDR1 LGHDT and CDR2 YNNKEL come from the germline V gene (reference sequence). The CDR3 length is 15 residues. Trimming stripped 1 base from V and 6 bases from J, with 15 bases between. Here the CDR3 DNA reads TGTGCCAGCAGCCAAGGGACTTTCGGATCGGATGGCTACACCTTC. The encoded protein is CASSQGTFGSDGYTF.

For this clone: Other DNA sequences of this sample code for an identical CDR3. The chain employs TRBV18 and TRBJ2-7; 7 positions agree with TRBD1. Trimming took 3 bases from V and 3 from J; bases not matched to a gene: 2. Looked up from germline, CDR1 is KGHSH and CDR2 is LQKENI. This CDR3 spans 13 amino acids. CDR3 amino acids: CASSPGQSYEQYF. The DNA for the CDR3 is TGTGCCAGCTCACCGGGACAGAGCTACGAGCAGTACTTC.

This clone was observed a single time. In nucleotides, the CDR3 is TGTGCCAGCAGCTTGCTCACCGGCGAGCAGTACTTC. Protein product: CASSLLTGEQYF. This chain joins TRBV5-4 and TRBJ2-7; no definite D call. V was trimmed by 1 base and J by 6 bases, leaving 8 bases between them. The CDR3 loop spans 12 amino acids. Germline CDR1 and CDR2: SGHNT and YYREEE (reference sequence). The whole variable domain, filled in from reference TRBV5-4 and TRBJ2-7, reads ETGVTQSPTHLIKTRGQQVTLRCSSQSGHNTVSWYQQALGQGPQFIFQYYREEENGRGNFPPRFSGLQFPNYSSELNVNALELDDSALYLCASSLLTGEQYFGPGTRLTVT.

The rearrangement links TRBV28 to TRBJ2-6, with 9 bases fitting TRBD1. Losses at the gene ends were 8 bases for V and 4 bases for J; bases not matched to a gene: 6. Germline V lookup: CDR1 MDHEN, CDR2 SYDVKM. This CDR3 spans 15 amino acids. The CDR3: CASYGTGQGANVLTF. CDR3 DNA sequence: TGTGCCAGCTATGGGACAGGGCAAGGGGCCAACGTCCTGACTTTC.

CDR3: CASSQRGISTEQFF. The DNA for the CDR3 is TGTGCCAGCAGCCAACGAGGGATTTCGACTGAGCAGTTCTTC. The chain has TRBV11-2 and TRBJ2-1; D perhaps matches TRBD2 (5 bases). V lost 5 bases to trimming and J lost 9 bases, with 17 bases between them. Germline lookup yields CDR1 SGHAT and CDR2 FQNNGV. CDR3 length: 14 amino acids.

The chain uses TRBV7-9 and TRBJ2-7, with D unresolved. V was trimmed by 5 bases and J by 2 bases, leaving 10 bases between them. The CDR3 extends over 13 amino acids. Germline loops: CDR1 SEHNR, CDR2 FQNEAQ (reference sequence). The CDR3, as DNA: TGTGCCAGCAGCCCCTCGGAGACCTACGAGCAGTACTTC. It codes for CASSPSETYEQYF.

CDR3 nucleotide sequence: TGCGCCAGCAGTCGACAGGGGGGAAACACCATATATTTT. It codes for CASSRQGGNTIYF. The chain has TRBV5-1 and TRBJ1-3, with TRBD1 matching 8 bases. The J segment lost 4 bases and the V segment lost 5 bases, leaving 2 bases of the junction unmatched. This CDR3 region has 13 residues. Germline loops: CDR1 SGHRS, CDR2 YFSETQ.

This chain joins TRBV2 and TRBJ1-2, with D tentatively TRBD1 (6 bases). CDR3 length: 14 residues. Germline V lookup: CDR1 SNHLY, CDR2 FYNNEI. V was cut by 4 bases and J by 4 bases, with 13 bases left in between. Here the CDR3 reads CASSGAGEIYGYTF. In DNA form, the CDR3 reads TGTGCCAGCAGTGGCGCAGGGGAAATCTATGGCTACACCTTC.

The J gene is TRBJ1-2, the V gene TRBV3-1 (or the pseudogene TRBV3-2), with D maybe TRBD1 (5 bases). Germline V gene sequence: CDR1 LGHDT, CDR2 YNNKEL (reference sequence). The V and J ends lost 4 bases and 4 bases respectively, with 13 bases between them. This CDR3 region has 14 residues. The CDR3 spells CASSPQKGIYGYTF. CDR3 bases: TGTGCCAGCAGCCCCCAGAAGGGGATCTATGGCTACACCTTC.